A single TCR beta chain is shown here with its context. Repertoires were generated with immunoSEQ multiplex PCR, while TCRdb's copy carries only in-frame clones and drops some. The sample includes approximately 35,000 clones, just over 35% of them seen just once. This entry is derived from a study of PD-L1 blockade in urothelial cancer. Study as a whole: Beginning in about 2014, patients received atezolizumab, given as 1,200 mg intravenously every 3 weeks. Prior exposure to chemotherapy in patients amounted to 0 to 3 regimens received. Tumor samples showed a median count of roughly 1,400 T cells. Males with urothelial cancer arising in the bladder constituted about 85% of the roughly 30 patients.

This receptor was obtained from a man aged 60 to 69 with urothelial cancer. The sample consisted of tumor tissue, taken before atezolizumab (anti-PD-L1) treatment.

This CDR3 reads CASRTTGSYGYTF. CDR3 nucleotides: TGTGCCAGCAGAACGACAGGGAGTTATGGCTACACCTTC. The chain joins TRBV28 to TRBJ1-2, with TRBD1 matching 7 bases. Germline V gene sequence: CDR1 MDHEN, CDR2 SYDVKM. After removal of 6 bases from V and 5 bases from J, the junction contained 6 bases not matched to a gene. This CDR3 comprises 13 residues.